Listed below are T cell receptor beta chains from one sample, sequenced in a study of blood T cell repertoires in COVID-19. The assay was immunoSEQ multiplex PCR, and TCRdb's table has in-frame clones only and misses some. The table lists 300,000 to 400,000 clones, roughly 91% of them singletons. The material sequenced was peripheral blood. These receptors all stem from a man in his fifties or sixties with active or convalescent COVID-19. Each CDR3 is given with its conserved first and last residue. The order of the fields is V gene, D gene, clone size, J gene, CDR3 protein, CDR3 DNA. The D gene is left open where the match is weak. Size is omitted from some rows. Given values are once, few, many or a class for expanded clones.

v_gene: TRBV10-3
d_gene: TRBD1
abundance: -
j_gene: TRBJ1-2
CDR3aa: CAISEGTGDRDGYTF
CDR3nt: TGTGCCATCAGTGAAGGGACAGGGGATAGGGATGGCTACACCTTC

v_gene: TRBV2
d_gene: TRBD1
abundance: -
j_gene: TRBJ2-7
CDR3aa: CASSFTRDSEQYF
CDR3nt: TGTGCCAGCAGTTTTACCCGGGACAGCGAGCAGTACTTC

v_gene: TRBV18
d_gene: TRBD2
abundance: -
j_gene: TRBJ2-3
CDR3aa: CASSLAGGTDTQYF
CDR3nt: TGTGCCAGCTCCCTCGCGGGGGGCACAGATACGCAGTATTTT

v_gene: TRBV6-4
d_gene: -
abundance: -
j_gene: TRBJ2-1
CDR3aa: CASSDAGTTSYNEQFF
CDR3nt: TGTGCCAGCAGTGACGCCGGGACAACATCCTACAATGAGCAGTTCTTC

v_gene: TRBV27
d_gene: TRBD1
abundance: once
j_gene: TRBJ1-2
CDR3aa: CASSPGTAPYGYTF
CDR3nt: TGTGCCAGCAGCCCCGGGACAGCGCCCTATGGCTACACCTTC

v_gene: TRBV28
d_gene: TRBD2
abundance: -
j_gene: TRBJ2-5
CDR3aa: CASSSTSGGALETQYF
CDR3nt: TGTGCCAGCAGTTCGACTAGCGGGGGGGCGCTCGAGACCCAGTACTTC

v_gene: TRBV18
d_gene: -
abundance: -
j_gene: TRBJ2-6
CDR3aa: CASSPLDEAGANVLTF
CDR3nt: TGTGCCAGCTCACCATTAGACGAGGCTGGGGCCAACGTCCTGACTTTC

v_gene: TRBV7-9
d_gene: TRBD1
abundance: -
j_gene: TRBJ1-2
CDR3aa: CASSQGTGEDYGYTF
CDR3nt: TGTGCCAGCAGCCAAGGGACAGGGGAAGACTATGGCTACACCTTC

v_gene: TRBV10-3
d_gene: TRBD1
abundance: -
j_gene: TRBJ1-1
CDR3aa: CAISESRGRRENTEAFF
CDR3nt: TGTGCCATCAGTGAGTCAAGGGGGCGAAGGGAAAACACTGAAGCTTTCTTT

v_gene: TRBV5-1
d_gene: TRBD2
abundance: -
j_gene: TRBJ2-5
CDR3aa: CASSTGRDLETQYF
CDR3nt: TGCGCCAGCAGCACCGGGAGGGATCTGGAGACCCAGTACTTC

v_gene: TRBV9
d_gene: -
abundance: -
j_gene: TRBJ2-6
CDR3aa: CASSVYPVAGANVLTF
CDR3nt: TGTGCCAGCAGCGTATATCCGGTAGCTGGGGCCAACGTCCTGACTTTC

v_gene: TRBV30
d_gene: -
abundance: -
j_gene: TRBJ2-7
CDR3aa: CAGGTGYEQYF
CDR3nt: TGTGCCGGAGGGACGGGCTACGAGCAGTACTTC

v_gene: TRBV27
d_gene: TRBD1
abundance: -
j_gene: TRBJ1-2
CDR3aa: CASSLGPGQGAGGYTF
CDR3nt: TGTGCCAGCAGTTTAGGGCCGGGACAGGGGGCGGGTGGCTACACCTTC

v_gene: TRBV12-3/TRBV12-4
d_gene: -
abundance: -
j_gene: TRBJ1-4
CDR3aa: CASTLGSEKLFF
CDR3nt: TGTGCCAGCACGCTAGGGAGTGAAAAACTGTTTTTT

v_gene: TRBV2
d_gene: -
abundance: -
j_gene: TRBJ1-2
CDR3aa: CASQVGAGGYTF
CDR3nt: TGTGCCAGTCAGGTGGGGGCCGGCGGCTACACCTTC

v_gene: TRBV30
d_gene: -
abundance: -
j_gene: TRBJ1-6
CDR3aa: CACRRGGANSPLHF
CDR3nt: TGTGCCTGCAGAAGGGGGGGAGCTAATTCACCCCTCCACTTT

v_gene: TRBV14
d_gene: -
abundance: few
j_gene: TRBJ1-1
CDR3aa: CASSQGGEKGTEAFF
CDR3nt: TGTGCCAGCAGCCAAGGGGGGGAAAAGGGCACTGAAGCTTTCTTT

v_gene: TRBV6-5
d_gene: -
abundance: -
j_gene: TRBJ2-7
CDR3aa: CASSYNGAYEQYF
CDR3nt: TGTGCCAGCAGTTACAACGGTGCCTACGAGCAGTACTTC

v_gene: TRBV7-2
d_gene: -
abundance: once
j_gene: TRBJ1-1
CDR3aa: CASSPHTDTEAFF
CDR3nt: TGTGCCAGCAGCCCGCACACAGACACTGAAGCTTTCTTT

v_gene: TRBV19
d_gene: TRBD2
abundance: -
j_gene: TRBJ2-1
CDR3aa: CASSLIGGATNNEQFF
CDR3nt: TGTGCCAGTAGTCTCATCGGGGGGGCCACTAACAATGAGCAGTTCTTC

v_gene: TRBV5-1
d_gene: TRBD1
abundance: -
j_gene: TRBJ2-1
CDR3aa: CASSIRQGRVDEQFF
CDR3nt: TGCGCCAGCAGCATCAGACAGGGAAGGGTGGATGAGCAGTTCTTC

v_gene: TRBV10-2
d_gene: -
abundance: -
j_gene: TRBJ2-1
CDR3aa: CASMSGALTPYNEQFF
CDR3nt: TGCGCCAGCATGAGTGGGGCCCTTACCCCCTACAATGAGCAGTTCTTC

v_gene: TRBV2
d_gene: -
abundance: -
j_gene: TRBJ2-7
CDR3aa: CASRAPGVYEQYF
CDR3nt: TGTGCCAGCAGGGCCCCCGGAGTCTACGAGCAGTACTTC

v_gene: TRBV2
d_gene: TRBD1
abundance: -
j_gene: TRBJ2-1
CDR3aa: CASRNRGPEQFF
CDR3nt: TGTGCCAGCAGGAACAGGGGGCCTGAGCAGTTCTTC

v_gene: TRBV5-4
d_gene: -
abundance: once
j_gene: TRBJ1-1
CDR3aa: CASSLAGVGGTEAFF
CDR3nt: TGTGCCAGCAGCTTGGCCGGGGTGGGAGGCACTGAAGCTTTCTTT

v_gene: TRBV4-2
d_gene: -
abundance: -
j_gene: TRBJ1-2
CDR3aa: CASSQGPGDGDYGYTF
CDR3nt: TGTGCCAGCAGCCAAGGGCCAGGGGACGGAGATTATGGCTACACCTTC

v_gene: TRBV19
d_gene: -
abundance: -
j_gene: TRBJ1-1
CDR3aa: CASRPGGHTEAFF
CDR3nt: TGTGCCAGTAGGCCAGGAGGGCACACTGAAGCTTTCTTT

v_gene: TRBV18
d_gene: -
abundance: -
j_gene: TRBJ1-1
CDR3aa: CASSPDKLELDTEAFF
CDR3nt: TGTGCCAGCTCTCCCGACAAGCTCGAGTTAGACACTGAAGCTTTCTTT

v_gene: TRBV28
d_gene: TRBD2
abundance: -
j_gene: TRBJ2-2
CDR3aa: CATGTRRTGELFF
CDR3nt: TGTGCCACCGGGACTAGGCGAACCGGGGAGCTGTTTTTT

v_gene: TRBV20-1
d_gene: -
abundance: once
j_gene: TRBJ2-1
CDR3aa: CSARGRIEQFF
CDR3nt: TGCAGTGCTAGAGGGAGGATTGAGCAGTTCTTC

v_gene: TRBV30
d_gene: TRBD1
abundance: -
j_gene: TRBJ1-1
CDR3aa: CAHPGQGGGAFF
CDR3nt: TGTGCTCACCCGGGACAGGGTGGGGGAGCTTTCTTT

v_gene: TRBV5-6
d_gene: TRBD2
abundance: -
j_gene: TRBJ2-7
CDR3aa: CASSLDWGGGDEQYF
CDR3nt: TGTGCCAGCAGCTTGGATTGGGGGGGAGGTGACGAGCAGTACTTC

v_gene: TRBV24-1
d_gene: -
abundance: -
j_gene: TRBJ2-2
CDR3aa: CATSFGGHGELFF
CDR3nt: TGTGCCACCAGTTTTGGAGGGCACGGGGAGCTGTTTTTT

v_gene: TRBV6-2/TRBV6-3
d_gene: -
abundance: -
j_gene: TRBJ2-7
CDR3aa: CASSYGGAKGEQYF
CDR3nt: TGTGCCAGCAGTTACGGGGGGGCTAAAGGAGAGCAGTACTTC

v_gene: TRBV6-2/TRBV6-3
d_gene: -
abundance: -
j_gene: TRBJ1-5
CDR3aa: CASSYSMTGWADPSQPQHF
CDR3nt: TGTGCCAGCAGTTACTCGATGACAGGCTGGGCCGACCCGTCCCAGCCCCAGCATTTT

v_gene: TRBV5-1
d_gene: -
abundance: -
j_gene: TRBJ1-3
CDR3aa: CASSPGLWGNTIYF
CDR3nt: TGCGCCAGCAGCCCAGGCCTCTGGGGAAACACCATATATTTT

v_gene: TRBV5-6
d_gene: -
abundance: once
j_gene: TRBJ2-5
CDR3aa: CASSFYEVYQETQYF
CDR3nt: TGTGCCAGCAGCTTCTACGAGGTCTACCAAGAGACCCAGTACTTC

v_gene: TRBV6-5
d_gene: TRBD1
abundance: -
j_gene: TRBJ1-4
CDR3aa: CASSSAQGAGEKLFF
CDR3nt: TGTGCCAGCAGTTCCGCACAGGGGGCGGGTGAAAAACTGTTTTTT

v_gene: TRBV12-3/TRBV12-4
d_gene: -
abundance: once
j_gene: TRBJ1-6
CDR3aa: CASSLAGVEPLHF
CDR3nt: TGTGCCAGCAGTTTAGCCGGGGTCGAGCCCCTCCACTTT

v_gene: TRBV28
d_gene: TRBD1
abundance: -
j_gene: TRBJ1-2
CDR3aa: CASRMQGEYYGYTF
CDR3nt: TGTGCCAGCAGGATGCAGGGGGAGTACTATGGCTACACCTTC

v_gene: TRBV19
d_gene: TRBD1
abundance: -
j_gene: TRBJ1-6
CDR3aa: CATGDRGLSNSPLHF
CDR3nt: TGTGCCACCGGGGACAGGGGGCTTTCGAATTCACCCCTCCACTTT

v_gene: TRBV5-1
d_gene: -
abundance: -
j_gene: TRBJ2-1
CDR3aa: CASSLAGSSYNEQFF
CDR3nt: TGCGCCAGCAGCTTGGCTGGGAGCTCCTACAATGAGCAGTTCTTC

v_gene: TRBV27
d_gene: -
abundance: once
j_gene: TRBJ2-7
CDR3aa: CASIQGYEQYF
CDR3nt: TGTGCCAGCATTCAGGGCTACGAGCAGTACTTC

v_gene: TRBV30
d_gene: TRBD2
abundance: -
j_gene: TRBJ2-1
CDR3aa: CAWSSSGGHNEQFF
CDR3nt: TGTGCCTGGAGTTCTAGCGGGGGCCACAATGAGCAGTTCTTC

v_gene: TRBV6-6
d_gene: TRBD1
abundance: -
j_gene: TRBJ1-1
CDR3aa: CASPDRPNTEAFF
CDR3nt: TGTGCCAGCCCGGACAGGCCGAACACTGAAGCTTTCTTT

v_gene: TRBV2
d_gene: -
abundance: -
j_gene: TRBJ1-1
CDR3aa: CASSTGGLNTEAFF
CDR3nt: TGTGCCAGCAGCACCGGGGGACTGAACACTGAAGCTTTCTTT

v_gene: TRBV24-1
d_gene: TRBD1
abundance: once
j_gene: TRBJ2-2
CDR3aa: CATSDAPGTAHTGELFF
CDR3nt: TGTGCCACCAGTGATGCCCCCGGGACAGCGCACACCGGGGAGCTGTTTTTT